The sequence of this T cell receptor (beta chain) was determined in a study of CDR3 diversity in severe acne. This CDR3 spans 12 amino acids. CDR1 and CDR2 (germline): SQVTM, ANQGSEA. V lost 7 bases and J 4 bases, leaving 13 bases between the germline ends. TCRdb processed the PCR reads anew with MiXCR; each CDR3 protein has one entry. In the table there are around 100,000 distinct CDR3 sequences, roughly half of which are singletons. This chain joins TRBV29-1 and TRBJ1-2; a possible D gene is TRBD1 (6 bases). This sequence was found in a male donor with acne. Material for sequencing was blood. The CDR3 DNA is TGCAGCGGGGGGGCAGGGGCCTATGGCTACACCTTC. The encoded protein is CSGGAGAYGYTF. Full variable domain (outside the CDR3, taken from reference TRBV29-1 and TRBJ1-2): SAVISQKPSRDICQRGTSLTIQCQVDSQVTMMFWYRQQPGQSLTLIATANQGSEATYESGFVIDKFPISRPNLTFSTLTVSNMSPEDSSIYLCSGGAGAYGYTFGSGTRLTVV.